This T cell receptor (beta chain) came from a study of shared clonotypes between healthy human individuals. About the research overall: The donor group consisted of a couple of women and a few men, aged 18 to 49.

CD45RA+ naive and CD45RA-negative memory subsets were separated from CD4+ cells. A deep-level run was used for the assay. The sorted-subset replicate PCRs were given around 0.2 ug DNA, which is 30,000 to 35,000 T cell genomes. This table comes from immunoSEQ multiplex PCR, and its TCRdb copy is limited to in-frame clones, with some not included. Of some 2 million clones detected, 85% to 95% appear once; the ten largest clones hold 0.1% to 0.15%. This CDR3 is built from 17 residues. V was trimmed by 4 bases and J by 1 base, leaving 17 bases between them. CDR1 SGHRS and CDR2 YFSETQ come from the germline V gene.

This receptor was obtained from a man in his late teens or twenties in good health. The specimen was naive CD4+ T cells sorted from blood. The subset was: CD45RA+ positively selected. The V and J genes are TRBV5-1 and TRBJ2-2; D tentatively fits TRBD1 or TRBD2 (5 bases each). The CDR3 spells CASSILSGTGNTGELFF. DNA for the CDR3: TGCGCCAGCAGCATCCTCTCCGGGACGGGGAACACCGGGGAGCTGTTTTTT. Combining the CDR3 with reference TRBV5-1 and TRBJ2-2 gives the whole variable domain KAGVTQTPRYLIKTRGQQVTLSCSPISGHRSVSWYQQTPGQGLQFLFEYFSETQRNKGNFPGRFSGRQFSNSRSEMNVSTLELGDSALYLCASSILSGTGNTGELFFGEGSRLTVL.